Below, 12 T cell receptor beta chains from the same sample are listed, as sequenced in a study of blood T cell repertoires in COVID-19. The data were produced by immunoSEQ multiplex PCR, yet TCRdb's version contains in-frame clones alone and is incomplete. The sample lists about 160,000 clones; 88% were seen once. The sample was PBMCs or T cells enriched from blood (not recorded which). Receptors originate from a woman in her 50s who had recovered from COVID-19.

This clone has only a few counts. This chain joins TRBV5-1 and TRBJ1-1; TRBD1 matches at 7 bases. The CDR3 loop spans 16 amino acids. V lost 7 bases to trimming and J lost 1 base; unmatched junction nucleotides: 13. Germline V gene data show CDR1 as SGHRS and CDR2 as YFSETQ. Written as DNA, the CDR3 is TGCGCCAGCCGTCCAGTCAGGGGGGCCGGGAACACTGAAGCTTTCTTT. It yields the protein CASRPVRGAGNTEAFF. The full variable domain, its missing parts supplied by reference TRBV5-1 and TRBJ1-1, is KAGVTQTPRYLIKTRGQQVTLSCSPISGHRSVSWYQQTPGQGLQFLFEYFSETQRNKGNFPGRFSGRQFSNSRSEMNVSTLELGDSALYLCASRPVRGAGNTEAFFGQGTRLTVV.

The chain couples TRBV15 to TRBJ1-2; D uncertain. The CDR3 spans 13 residues. Trimming stripped 5 bases from V and 8 bases from J, with 15 bases between. Per germline, CDR1 LNHNV and CDR2 YYDKDF (reference sequence). The CDR3 spells CATSADMSRGYTF. CDR3 nucleotide sequence: TGTGCCACCAGCGCCGACATGTCCCGGGGCTACACCTTC. The whole variable domain, remainder taken from reference TRBV15 and TRBJ1-2, is DAMVIQNPRYQVTQFGKPVTLSCSQTLNHNVMYWYQQKSSQAPKLLFHYYDKDFNNEADTPDNFQSRRPNTSFCFLDIRSPGLGDTAMYLCATSADMSRGYTFGSGTRLTVV.

V gene TRBV12-5 combines with J gene TRBJ2-7; 10 bases agree with TRBD1. Germline CDR1 LGHNT, CDR2 FRNRAP. V gave up 1 base and J gave up 6 bases; unmatched junction bases: 6. The CDR3 is 15 residues long. The CDR3 region has the DNA TGTGCTAGTGGTTTGGGACAGGGGGCATCCAGCGAGCAGTACTTC. This encodes CASGLGQGASSEQYF.

This chain joins TRBV5-1 and TRBJ2-2; TRBD1 aligns across 8 bases. Germline lookup yields CDR1 SGHRS and CDR2 YFSETQ. The CDR3 extends over 14 amino acids. J gave up 4 bases and V 4 bases, and 3 bases lay outside the gene matches. As DNA, the CDR3 is TGCGCCAGCAGCCGGACAGGGATCACCGGGGAGCTGTTTTTT. Protein product: CASSRTGITGELFF.

The chain carries TRBV7-8 and TRBJ2-7, with D maybe TRBD2 (5 bases). The CDR3 length is 14 residues. Per the germline V gene, CDR1 is SGHVS and CDR2 is FQNEAQ. V was trimmed by 5 bases and J by 6 bases, leaving 17 bases between them. In DNA, the CDR3 is TGTGCCAGCAGCCCGGAATTTCTAGCTAGCGAGCAGTACTTC. Amino acid sequence: CASSPEFLASEQYF.

The chain combines TRBV29-1 with TRBJ2-7, with D possibly TRBD2 on 5 matching bases. Germline CDR1 and CDR2: SQVTM and ANQGSEA. The CDR3 is made up of 12 amino acids. Between the trimmed V and J ends, which lost 4 bases and 5 bases, there was a span of 12 bases. CDR3 coding DNA: TGCAGCGTTGTACGAGGGATCGACGAGCAGTACTTC. Protein sequence: CSVVRGIDEQYF.

The genes are TRBV20-1 and TRBJ2-3; no definite D call. V lost 0 bases, J lost 9 bases, and 7 bases lay in between. CDR1 is DFQATT and CDR2 is SNEGSKA in the germline V gene (reference sequence). The CDR3 contains 11 residues. The CDR3 loop reads CSARDVPTQYF. The CDR3 nucleotides read TGCAGTGCTAGAGATGTCCCGACGCAGTATTTT.

The rearrangement uses TRBV6-2 or TRBV6-3 and TRBJ2-2; 8 bases are shared with TRBD1. Germline loops: CDR1 MNHEY, CDR2 SVGEGT. V lost 2 bases to trimming and J lost 4 bases; unmatched junction nucleotides: 9. The CDR3 length is 17 residues. CDR3 protein: CASSYLRTGRGTGELFF. Written as DNA, the CDR3 is TGTGCCAGCAGTTACCTTCGGACAGGGAGAGGCACCGGGGAGCTGTTTTTT.

The chain employs TRBV2 and TRBJ1-5; D is unclear. The V gene lost 9 bases and the J gene lost 0 bases, with 9 bases spanning the gap. CDR1 is SNHLY, CDR2 FYNNEI, per germline. The CDR3 contains 13 residues. CDR3 sequence (DNA): TGTGCCAGTAGCCCGGATAGCAATCAGCCCCAGCATTTT. Translation gives CASSPDSNQPQHF.

The chain links TRBV19 to TRBJ2-1; D perhaps matches TRBD1 (6 bases). The CDR3 loop spans 13 amino acids. CDR1 is LNHDA and CDR2 is SQIVND in the germline V gene (reference sequence). The germline V and J ends were trimmed by 4 bases and 13 bases, with 17 bases remaining between them. The CDR3 DNA reads as TGTGCCAGTAGTAGGGGGCAAAATGGGAACCAGTTCTTC. Protein: CASSRGQNGNQFF. Full variable domain (remainder filled in from reference TRBV19 and TRBJ2-1): DGGITQSPKYLFRKEGQNVTLSCEQNLNHDAMYWYRQDPGQGLRLIYYSQIVNDFQKGDIAEGYSVSREKKESFPLTVTSAQKNPTAFYLCASSRGQNGNQFFGPGTRLTVL.

This clone has more than one count but fewer than ten. The chain combines TRBV6-2 or TRBV6-3 with TRBJ2-2; 13 bases fit TRBD2. Germline CDR1 and CDR2: MNHEY and SVGEGT. Trimming removed 5 bases from V and 6 bases from J; junction bases left unmatched: 6. The CDR3 is 16 residues long. The chain's CDR3 is CASSTRTSGGPGELFF. The CDR3, as DNA: TGTGCCAGCAGTACGAGGACTAGCGGGGGCCCCGGGGAGCTGTTTTTT.

For the CDR3, the DNA is TGTGCCAGCAGCTTGGCCTTAGGACAGGGAGAGACCCAGTACTTC. Its protein is CASSLALGQGETQYF. The chain uses TRBV5-5 and TRBJ2-5; TRBD1 matches 8 bases. J gave up 4 bases and V 0 bases, and 5 bases lay outside the gene matches. Germline V CDR1 and CDR2: SGHKS, YYEKEE (reference sequence). The CDR3 is 15 amino acids.